Presented here are 26 T cell receptor beta chains from one specimen sequenced in a study of blood T cell repertoires in COVID-19. The data were produced by immunoSEQ multiplex PCR, yet TCRdb's version contains in-frame clones alone and is incomplete. The data show fewer than 150,000 clones, with almost 80% seen just once and 11% held by the top ten. Sequencing used peripheral blood. The receptors come from a man between 60 and 75 years old who had recovered from COVID-19.

The chain uses TRBV28 and TRBJ1-1, with 7 nucleotides matching TRBD1. Germline-derived CDR1 and CDR2 are MDHEN and SYDVKM. This CDR3 is 18 amino acids long. The V and J ends lost 1 base and 0 bases, in that order; junction bases with no gene match: 11. The chain's CDR3 is CASSLSTGAPTLNTEAFF. The CDR3 DNA follows: TGTGCCAGCAGTTTATCAACAGGGGCCCCAACCTTGAACACTGAAGCTTTCTTT.

This chain connects TRBV5-6 to TRBJ1-5, with D perhaps matching TRBD1 (6 bases). Germline values: CDR1 SGHDT, CDR2 YYEEEE. The CDR3 sequence is 14 residues long. The V end lost 1 base, the J end lost 3 bases, and 8 bases lay between the germline ends. CDR3 loop: CASSLTGINQPQHF. The CDR3 region has the DNA TGTGCCAGCAGCTTGACAGGGATCAATCAGCCCCAGCATTTT.

The chain combines TRBV5-1 with TRBJ2-3; 13 bases are a match to TRBD2. Germline CDR1 SGHRS, CDR2 YFSETQ. J was trimmed by 0 bases and V by 4 bases; bases with no gene match: 5. This CDR3 spans 17 amino acids. The CDR3 reads CASSPTSGGPSTDTQYF. The CDR3 DNA is TGCGCCAGCAGCCCGACTAGCGGGGGGCCTAGCACAGATACGCAGTATTTT.

The CDR3: CASNPAGGAGIYEQYF. CDR3 nucleotide sequence: TGTGCCAGCAACCCGGCGGGGGGAGCGGGGATCTACGAGCAGTACTTC. This chain connects TRBV27 to TRBJ2-7, with 8 bases fitting TRBD2. Germline CDR1 reads MNHEY; CDR2 reads SMNVEV (reference sequence). V gave up 7 bases and J gave up 3 bases; unmatched junction bases: 14. The CDR3 spans 16 residues.

This clone showed up just once. This sequence joins TRBV4-3 and TRBJ1-5, with D uncertain. The CDR3 contains 13 residues. CDR1 and CDR2 (germline): LGHNA, YSLEER. Trimming took 0 bases from V and 6 from J, leaving 6 bases between them. CDR3 protein: CASSQERFQPQHF. The CDR3 region has the DNA TGCGCCAGCAGCCAAGAGAGATTTCAGCCCCAGCATTTT.

This chain connects TRBV7-3 to TRBJ2-5; 9 nucleotides match TRBD1. Per the germline V gene, CDR1 is SGHTA and CDR2 is FQGTGA. V trimming: 5 bases; J trimming: 4 bases; junction bases outside the gene matches: 2. This CDR3 spans 13 amino acids. The CDR3 loop is CASSRQGGETQYF. For the CDR3, the DNA is TGTGCCAGCAGCAGACAGGGGGGAGAGACCCAGTACTTC.

There are a few counts of this clone. The chain joins TRBV7-8 to TRBJ1-1; D unresolved. Germline V gene sequence: CDR1 SGHVS, CDR2 FQNEAQ. This CDR3 is built from 16 residues. Trimming shortened V by 6 bases and J by 1 base, and 18 bases separated the two germline ends. This CDR3 is CASRPAPGRSNTEAFF. The CDR3 DNA is TGTGCCAGCAGGCCTGCTCCGGGAAGGTCGAACACTGAAGCTTTCTTT.

This sequence joins TRBV3-1 (or the pseudogene TRBV3-2) and TRBJ2-7; 9 bases fit TRBD2. Trimming took 1 base from V and 6 from J; bases not matched to a gene: 7. This CDR3 spans 15 amino acids. Germline V gene sequence: CDR1 LGHDT, CDR2 YNNKEL (reference sequence). CDR3 protein: CASSQGNSGSLEQYF. The CDR3 coding sequence is TGTGCCAGCAGCCAAGGAAATAGCGGGAGTCTCGAGCAGTACTTC.

The chain uses TRBV11-1 and TRBJ2-3; a weak D match, TRBD1 (6 bases). CDR1 is SGHAT and CDR2 is FQDESV in the germline V gene (reference sequence). This CDR3 spans 15 amino acids. V was shortened by 6 bases and J by 5 bases, with 18 bases between the two germline ends. The CDR3 region is CASSYQGRGVDTQYF. CDR3 DNA sequence: TGTGCCAGCAGTTACCAGGGGAGAGGAGTAGATACGCAGTATTTT.

This clone was observed a few times. The chain uses TRBV7-3 and TRBJ1-1; D gene unclear. In germline, CDR1 is SGHTA, CDR2 FQGTGA. Between the trimmed V and J ends, which lost 5 bases and 0 bases, there was a span of 7 bases. The CDR3 is made up of 13 amino acids. The CDR3 nucleotides read TGTGCCAGCAGCATGAGCGTGAACACTGAAGCTTTCTTT. It codes for CASSMSVNTEAFF.

The J gene is TRBJ1-3, the V gene TRBV27; no clear D gene. The CDR3 length is 15 residues. Per germline, CDR1 MNHEY and CDR2 SMNVEV (reference sequence). Trimming pared 5 bases from V and 0 bases from J, leaving 11 bases between. CDR3 loop: CASSPRGPSGNTIYF. Written as DNA, the CDR3 is TGTGCCAGCAGTCCACGAGGGCCCTCTGGAAACACCATATATTTT.

The chain uses TRBV7-2 and TRBJ1-2, with 8 bases lining up with TRBD1. The CDR3 extends over 13 amino acids. Per the germline V gene, CDR1 is SGHTA and CDR2 is FQGNSA. The V gene end was trimmed by 6 bases and the J gene end by 6 bases; junction bases not matched to a gene: 6. The DNA for the CDR3 is TGTGCCAGCAGAGACCAGGGGGCTAATGGCTACACCTTC. Translated: CASRDQGANGYTF.

CDR3 DNA sequence: TGTGCCAGTAGTCCCCGGACGGGGGACACTGAAGCTTTCTTT. Encoded protein: CASSPRTGDTEAFF. V and J are TRBV19 and TRBJ1-1; D possibly corresponds to TRBD1 (5 bases). The CDR3 has 14 residues. CDR1 is LNHDA and CDR2 is SQIVND in the germline V gene (reference sequence). Trimming stripped 5 bases from V and 3 bases from J, with 13 bases between.

CDR3 DNA sequence: TGTGCCAGCAGCCCAGGACAGAACTACGAGCAGTACTTC. Amino acids: CASSPGQNYEQYF. The V and J genes are TRBV7-8 and TRBJ2-7, with D tentatively TRBD1 (6 bases). Trimming left V 5 bases short and J 3 bases short, with 11 bases between. Germline assignment: CDR1 SGHVS and CDR2 FQNEAQ. The CDR3 contains 13 residues. The variable domain in full, with the rest retrieved from reference TRBV7-8 and TRBJ2-7, is GAGVSQSPRYKVAKRGQDVALRCDPISGHVSLFWYQQALGQGPEFLTYFQNEAQLDKSGLPSDRFFAERPEGSVSTLKIQRTQQEDSAVYLCASSPGQNYEQYFGPGTRLTVT.

The V call is TRBV6-2 or TRBV6-3, the J call TRBJ1-2; D is uncertain. Between the trimmed V and J ends, which lost 2 bases and 7 bases, there was a span of 14 bases. The CDR3 runs 14 residues. Germline CDR1 MNHEY, CDR2 SVGEGT. The CDR3 loop is CASSYPGQTSGYTF. The CDR3 DNA sequence: TGTGCCAGCAGTTACCCTGGGCAGACGTCTGGCTACACCTTC.

This rearrangement joins TRBV24-1 to TRBJ2-2, with D maybe TRBD1 (5 bases). Germline loops: CDR1 KGHDR, CDR2 SFDVKD. The CDR3 has 13 residues. The ends were cut back, 5 bases at V and 8 bases at J, with 11 bases in the middle. The chain's CDR3 is CATSGSWTGELFF. The DNA for the CDR3 is TGTGCCACCAGTGGTTCCTGGACAGGGGAGCTGTTTTTT.

This chain joins TRBV10-3 and TRBJ1-5; D is possibly TRBD1 (5 bases). This CDR3 spans 12 amino acids. With 8 bases removed from V and 5 bases from J, the gap between germline ends came to 10 bases. The germline gives CDR1 ENHRY, CDR2 SYGVKD. The CDR3 region has the DNA TGTGCCATCGGGGCGGGGGATCAGCCCCAGCATTTT. Translation gives CAIGAGDQPQHF.

This rearrangement joins TRBV7-9 to TRBJ1-4; D ambiguous. The CDR3 has 11 residues. V gave up 5 bases and J gave up 5 bases, with 3 bases separating them. Germline values: CDR1 SEHNR, CDR2 FQNEAQ (reference sequence). The CDR3 bases are TGTGCCAGCAGCGTAAATGAAAAACTGTTTTTT. It codes for CASSVNEKLFF.

The table lists this clone with a count of one. J is TRBJ2-5 and V is TRBV5-5, with 14 positions matching TRBD2. V was pared by 2 bases and J by 5 bases, with 8 bases of the junction left unmatched. Germline lookup yields CDR1 SGHKS and CDR2 YYEKEE (reference sequence). CDR3 size: 17 residues. The CDR3: CASSLGLAGGRGETQYF. In DNA form, the CDR3 reads TGTGCCAGCAGCTTAGGACTAGCGGGAGGCCGGGGGGAGACCCAGTACTTC.

The chain has TRBV5-1 and TRBJ2-5, with 13 bases that match TRBD2. CDR1 is SGHRS, CDR2 YFSETQ, per germline. V lost 0 bases and J lost 5; bases outside the gene matches: 7. This CDR3 has 17 amino acids. CDR3 residues: CASSLVTSGRAGETQYF. For the CDR3, the DNA is TGCGCCAGCAGCTTGGTTACTAGCGGGAGGGCCGGGGAGACCCAGTACTTC.

In this sample, this clone turned up once. The chain recombines TRBV29-1 with TRBJ2-2; possibly TRBD1 for D (6 bases). Per germline, CDR1 SQVTM and CDR2 ANQGSEA. Trimming removed 7 bases from V and 3 bases from J, with 12 bases in between. The CDR3 has 13 residues. DNA for the CDR3: TGCAGCGGTCGACAGGCGGACACCGGGGAGCTGTTTTTT. This gives the protein CSGRQADTGELFF.

The chain has TRBV29-1 and TRBJ2-5, with 7 bases fitting TRBD1. V shed 4 bases and J 1 base; nucleotides not matched to a gene: 6. The germline gives CDR1 SQVTM, CDR2 ANQGSEA. This CDR3 is built from 14 residues. CDR3 DNA sequence: TGCAGCGTTGTGCGCAGGGGGACCCAAGAGACCCAGTACTTC. Encoded protein: CSVVRRGTQETQYF.

This sequence joins TRBV6-2 or TRBV6-3 and TRBJ1-1, with TRBD1 identical over 8 bases. This CDR3 comprises 15 residues. CDR1 and CDR2 from the germline V gene are MNHEY and SVGEGT. The J segment lost 5 bases and the V segment lost 0 bases, leaving 5 bases of the junction unmatched. DNA of the CDR3: TGTGCCAGCAGTTACTCTGGACAGGGAAAAACTGAAGCTTTCTTT. It yields the protein CASSYSGQGKTEAFF.

The genes are TRBV6-2 or TRBV6-3 and TRBJ1-2, with D unclear. Trimming stripped 1 base from V and 4 bases from J, with 7 bases between. The length of the CDR3 is 13 residues. Germline CDR1 reads MNHEY; CDR2 reads SVGEGT. The CDR3 sequence: CASSYWPIYGYTF. The CDR3 DNA reads TGTGCCAGCAGTTACTGGCCGATCTATGGCTACACCTTC.

The rearrangement links TRBV5-6 to TRBJ2-7; 8 nucleotides align to TRBD2. The V gene end was trimmed by 5 bases and the J gene end by 3 bases; junction bases not matched to a gene: 10. The CDR3 is made up of 15 amino acids. The V gene's germline CDR1 is SGHDT and CDR2 YYEEEE. Written as DNA, the CDR3 is TGTGCCAGCAGTGGCGGGGGGCCACCCCACTACGAGCAGTACTTC. Translated: CASSGGGPPHYEQYF.

The J gene is TRBJ2-2, the V gene TRBV7-2; 11 bases match TRBD2. Germline V gene sequence: CDR1 SGHTA, CDR2 FQGNSA. The CDR3 is made up of 16 amino acids. Trimming removed 3 bases from V and 6 bases from J; junction bases left unmatched: 6. In nucleotides, the CDR3 is TGTGCCAGCAGCTTGGTAGCGGGAGGGTCGGCCGGGGAGCTGTTTTTT. Its protein is CASSLVAGGSAGELFF.